This T cell receptor beta chain was identified during a study of blood T cell repertoires in COVID-19. Germline assignment: CDR1 SQVTM and CDR2 ANQGSEA. Deletions cut 1 base from V and 1 base from J, with 10 bases between. This CDR3 contains 14 residues. Enrollees, about 18 to 89 years old, lived in 24 US areas. Cohort allocation depended upon clinical history that participants reported. Exposed volunteers were people who met a COVID-19 case within 2 weeks before study entry. Original methodology: The assay estimated nucleated cells by amplifying reference gene primers. TCRdb's table, derived via immunoSEQ multiplex PCR, lists solely in-frame clones and lacks some. The DNA gave D and trimming, while V, J and clone size come from that table. The sample records 190,000 or so clones, roughly 90% being singletons.

The sequence was obtained from a woman aged 30 to 39 who had been exposed to COVID-19. V and J are TRBV29-1 and TRBJ1-1; no clear D. Sample: PBMCs or T cells enriched from blood (not recorded which). Here the CDR3 reads CSVEVRGGNTEAFF. The DNA for the CDR3 is TGCAGCGTTGAAGTCCGGGGAGGGAACACTGAAGCTTTCTTT.